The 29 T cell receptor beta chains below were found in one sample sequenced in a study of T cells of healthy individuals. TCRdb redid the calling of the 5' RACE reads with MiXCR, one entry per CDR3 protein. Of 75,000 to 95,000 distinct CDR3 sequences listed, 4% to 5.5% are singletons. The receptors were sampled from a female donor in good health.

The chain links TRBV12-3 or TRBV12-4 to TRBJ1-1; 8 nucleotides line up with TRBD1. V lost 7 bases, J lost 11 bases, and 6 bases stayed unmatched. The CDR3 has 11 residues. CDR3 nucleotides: TGTGCCAGCACTCCGGACAGGGAGGCTTTCTTT. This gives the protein CASTPDREAFF.

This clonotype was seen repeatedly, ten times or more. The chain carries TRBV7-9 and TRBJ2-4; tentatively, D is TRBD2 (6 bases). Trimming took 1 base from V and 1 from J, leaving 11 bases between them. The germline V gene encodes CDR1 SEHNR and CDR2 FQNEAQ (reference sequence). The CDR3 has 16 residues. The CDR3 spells CASSLVFAGAKNIQYF. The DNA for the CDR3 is TGTGCCAGCAGCTTAGTTTTCGCGGGGGCCAAAAACATTCAGTACTTC.

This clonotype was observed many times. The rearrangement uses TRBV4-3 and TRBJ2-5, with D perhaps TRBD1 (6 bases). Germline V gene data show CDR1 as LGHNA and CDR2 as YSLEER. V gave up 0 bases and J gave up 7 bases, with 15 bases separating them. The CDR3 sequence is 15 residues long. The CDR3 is CASSQDTGTRGTQYF. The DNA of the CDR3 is TGCGCCAGCAGCCAAGATACAGGGACACGGGGGACCCAGTACTTC.

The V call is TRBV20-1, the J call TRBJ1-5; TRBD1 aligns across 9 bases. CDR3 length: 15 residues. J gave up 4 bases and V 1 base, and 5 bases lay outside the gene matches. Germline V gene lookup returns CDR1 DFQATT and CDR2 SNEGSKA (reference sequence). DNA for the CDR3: TGCAGTGCTAGAGGGACAGGGGAGAGAAATCAGCCCCAGCATTTT. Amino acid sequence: CSARGTGERNQPQHF.

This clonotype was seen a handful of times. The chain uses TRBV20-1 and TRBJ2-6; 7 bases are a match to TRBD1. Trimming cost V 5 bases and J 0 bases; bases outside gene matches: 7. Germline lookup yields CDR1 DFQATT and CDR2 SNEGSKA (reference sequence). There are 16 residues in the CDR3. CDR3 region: CSAETGLSSGANVLTF. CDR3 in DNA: TGCAGTGCTGAGACAGGGCTCAGCTCTGGGGCCAACGTCCTGACTTTC.

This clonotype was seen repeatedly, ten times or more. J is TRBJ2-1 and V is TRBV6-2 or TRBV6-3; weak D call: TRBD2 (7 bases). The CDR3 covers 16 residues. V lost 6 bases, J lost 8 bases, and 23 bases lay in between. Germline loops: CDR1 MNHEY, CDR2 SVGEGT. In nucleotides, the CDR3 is TGTGCCAGCAGCCCATTCGGGGGCGGGAGTTTCTATGAGCAGTTCTTC. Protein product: CASSPFGGGSFYEQFF.

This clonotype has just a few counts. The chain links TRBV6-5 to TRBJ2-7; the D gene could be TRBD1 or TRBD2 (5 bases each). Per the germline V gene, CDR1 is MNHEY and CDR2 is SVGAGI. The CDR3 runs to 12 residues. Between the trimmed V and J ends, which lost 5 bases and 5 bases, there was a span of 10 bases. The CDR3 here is CASSRGVDEQYF. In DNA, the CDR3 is TGTGCCAGCAGTAGAGGGGTGGACGAGCAGTACTTC.

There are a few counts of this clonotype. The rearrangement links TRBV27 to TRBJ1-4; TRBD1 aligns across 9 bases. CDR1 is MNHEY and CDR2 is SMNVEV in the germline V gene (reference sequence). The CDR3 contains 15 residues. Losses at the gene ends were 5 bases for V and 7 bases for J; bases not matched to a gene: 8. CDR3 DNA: TGTGCCAGCAGTCCTACAGGGGGCGCGGGTGAAAAACTGTTTTTT. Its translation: CASSPTGGAGEKLFF.

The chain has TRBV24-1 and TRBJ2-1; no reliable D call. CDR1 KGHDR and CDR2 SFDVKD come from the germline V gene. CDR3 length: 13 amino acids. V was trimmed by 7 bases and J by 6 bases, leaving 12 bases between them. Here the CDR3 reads CATRGSGSNEQFF. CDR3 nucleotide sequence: TGTGCCACCAGGGGGTCTGGCTCCAATGAGCAGTTCTTC.

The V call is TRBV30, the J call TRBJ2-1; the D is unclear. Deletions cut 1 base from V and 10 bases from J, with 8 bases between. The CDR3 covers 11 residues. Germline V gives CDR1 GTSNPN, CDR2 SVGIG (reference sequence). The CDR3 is CAWSALAEQFF. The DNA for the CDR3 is TGTGCCTGGAGTGCCCTTGCCGAGCAGTTCTTC.

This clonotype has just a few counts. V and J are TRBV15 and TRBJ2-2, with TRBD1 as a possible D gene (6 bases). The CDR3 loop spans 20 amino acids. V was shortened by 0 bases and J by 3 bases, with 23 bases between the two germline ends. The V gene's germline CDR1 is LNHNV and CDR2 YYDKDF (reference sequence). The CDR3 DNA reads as TGTGCCACCAGCAGAGATATTTTAAGGGGGTCTTTCGGGGACACCGGGGAGCTGTTTTTT. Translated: CATSRDILRGSFGDTGELFF.

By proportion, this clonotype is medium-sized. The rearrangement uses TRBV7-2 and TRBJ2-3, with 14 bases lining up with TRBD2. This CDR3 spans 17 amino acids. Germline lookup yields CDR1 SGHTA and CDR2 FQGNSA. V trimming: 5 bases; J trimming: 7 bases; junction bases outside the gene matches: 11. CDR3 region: CASSADLGLAGVNTQYF. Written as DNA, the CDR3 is TGTGCCAGCAGCGCCGATCTGGGACTAGCGGGAGTTAATACGCAGTATTTT.

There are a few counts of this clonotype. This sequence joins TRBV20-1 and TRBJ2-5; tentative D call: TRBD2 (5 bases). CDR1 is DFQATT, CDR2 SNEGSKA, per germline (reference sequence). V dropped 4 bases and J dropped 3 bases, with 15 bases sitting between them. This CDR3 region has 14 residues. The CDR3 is CSATPPGGEETQYF. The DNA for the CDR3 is TGCAGTGCTACGCCTCCCGGAGGCGAAGAGACCCAGTACTTC.

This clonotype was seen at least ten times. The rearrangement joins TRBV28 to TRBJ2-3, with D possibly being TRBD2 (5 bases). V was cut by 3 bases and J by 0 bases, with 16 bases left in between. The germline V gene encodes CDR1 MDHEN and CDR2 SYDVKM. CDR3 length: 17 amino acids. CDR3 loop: CASSFSVGLTSTDTQYF. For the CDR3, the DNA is TGTGCCAGCAGTTTTTCGGTAGGACTGACTAGCACAGATACGCAGTATTTT.

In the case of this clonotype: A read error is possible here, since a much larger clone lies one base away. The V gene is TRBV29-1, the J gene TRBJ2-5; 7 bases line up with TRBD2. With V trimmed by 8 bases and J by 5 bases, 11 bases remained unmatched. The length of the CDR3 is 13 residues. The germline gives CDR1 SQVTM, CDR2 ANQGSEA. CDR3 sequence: CSFGRASSETQYF. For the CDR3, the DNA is TGCAGCTTTGGGAGGGCCTCTTCCGAGACCCAGTACTTC.

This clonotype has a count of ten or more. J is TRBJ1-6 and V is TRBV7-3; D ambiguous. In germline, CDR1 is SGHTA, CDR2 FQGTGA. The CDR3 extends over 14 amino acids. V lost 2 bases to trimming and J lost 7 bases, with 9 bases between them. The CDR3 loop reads CASSLGVSNSPLHF. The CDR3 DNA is TGTGCCAGCAGCTTAGGGGTGTCAAATTCACCCCTCCACTTT.

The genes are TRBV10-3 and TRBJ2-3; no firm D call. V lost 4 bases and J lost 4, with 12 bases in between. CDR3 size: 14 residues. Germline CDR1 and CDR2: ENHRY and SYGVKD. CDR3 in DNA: TGTGCCATCAGTGGGACGGCGGTGGCAGATACGCAGTATTTT. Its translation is CAISGTAVADTQYF.

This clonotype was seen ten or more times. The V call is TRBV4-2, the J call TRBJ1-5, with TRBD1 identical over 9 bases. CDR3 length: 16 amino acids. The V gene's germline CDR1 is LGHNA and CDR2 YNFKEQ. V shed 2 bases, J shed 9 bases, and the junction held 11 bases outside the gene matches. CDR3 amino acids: CASSQLLPGQGSPQHF. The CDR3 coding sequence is TGTGCCAGCAGCCAACTGTTACCGGGACAGGGCTCGCCCCAGCATTTT.

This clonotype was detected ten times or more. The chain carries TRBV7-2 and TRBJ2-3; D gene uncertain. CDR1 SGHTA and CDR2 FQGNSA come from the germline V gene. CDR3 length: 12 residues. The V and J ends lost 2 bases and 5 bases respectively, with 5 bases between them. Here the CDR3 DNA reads TGTGCCAGCAGCTTATCTAGAGATACGCAGTATTTT. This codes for CASSLSRDTQYF.

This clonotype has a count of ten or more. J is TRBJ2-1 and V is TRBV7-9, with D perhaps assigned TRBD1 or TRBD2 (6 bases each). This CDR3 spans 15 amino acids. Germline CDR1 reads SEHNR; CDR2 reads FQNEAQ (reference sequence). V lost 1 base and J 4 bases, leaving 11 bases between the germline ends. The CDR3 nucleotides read TGTGCCAGCAGCTTAGTAGGGGGGCAGTACAATGAGCAGTTCTTC. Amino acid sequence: CASSLVGGQYNEQFF.

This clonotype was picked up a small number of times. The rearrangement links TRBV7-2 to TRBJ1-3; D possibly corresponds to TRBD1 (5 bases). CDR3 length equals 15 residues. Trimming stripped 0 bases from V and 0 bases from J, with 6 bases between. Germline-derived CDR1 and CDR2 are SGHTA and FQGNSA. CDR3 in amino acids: CASSLAGPSGNTIYF. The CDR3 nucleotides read TGTGCCAGCAGCTTAGCGGGACCCTCTGGAAACACCATATATTTT.

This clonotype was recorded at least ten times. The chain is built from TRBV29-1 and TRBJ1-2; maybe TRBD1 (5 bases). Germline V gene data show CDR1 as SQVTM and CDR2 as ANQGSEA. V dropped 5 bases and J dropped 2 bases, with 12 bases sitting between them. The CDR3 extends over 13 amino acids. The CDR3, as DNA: TGCAGCGTTTCCAGGGACGTGAACTATGGCTACACCTTC. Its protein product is CSVSRDVNYGYTF.

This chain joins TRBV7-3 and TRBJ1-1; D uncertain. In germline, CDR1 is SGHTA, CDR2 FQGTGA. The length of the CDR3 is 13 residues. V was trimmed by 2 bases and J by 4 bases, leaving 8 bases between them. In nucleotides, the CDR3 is TGTGCCAGCAGCTTATGGAAATCCACTGAAGCTTTCTTT. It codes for CASSLWKSTEAFF.

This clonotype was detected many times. CDR3 sequence: CASSYSSTVPLNTEAFF. DNA for the CDR3: TGTGCCAGCAGTTACTCGAGCACAGTCCCCCTGAACACTGAAGCTTTCTTT. V is TRBV6-2 or TRBV6-3 and J is TRBJ1-1; D call uncertain. CDR3 size: 17 residues. Germline-derived CDR1 and CDR2 are MNHEY and SVGEGT. The V gene lost 0 bases and the J gene lost 0 bases, with 14 bases spanning the gap.

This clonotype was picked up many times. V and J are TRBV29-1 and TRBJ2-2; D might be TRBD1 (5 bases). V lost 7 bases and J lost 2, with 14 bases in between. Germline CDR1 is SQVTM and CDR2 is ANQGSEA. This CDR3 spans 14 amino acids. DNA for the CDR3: TGCAGCGCTGGGGCAGTCGGAAACACCGGGGAGCTGTTTTTT. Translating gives CSAGAVGNTGELFF.

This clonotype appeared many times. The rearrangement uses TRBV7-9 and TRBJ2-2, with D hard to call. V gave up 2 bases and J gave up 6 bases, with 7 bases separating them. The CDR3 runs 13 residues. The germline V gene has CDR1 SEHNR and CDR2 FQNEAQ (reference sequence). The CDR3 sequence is CASSLISAGELFF. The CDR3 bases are TGTGCCAGCAGCTTAATAAGCGCCGGGGAGCTGTTTTTT. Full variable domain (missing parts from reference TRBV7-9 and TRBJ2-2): DTGVSQNPRHKITKRGQNVTFRCDPISEHNRLYWYRQTLGQGPEFLTYFQNEAQLEKSRLLSDRFSAERPKGSFSTLEIQRTEQGDSAMYLCASSLISAGELFFGEGSRLTVL.

The CDR3 loop reads CASSYSGDANTEAFF. CDR3 DNA sequence: TGTGCCAGCAGTTACTCCGGGGATGCGAACACTGAAGCTTTCTTT. This chain joins TRBV6-6 and TRBJ1-1; D gene uncertain. CDR1 is MNHNY and CDR2 is SVGAGI in the germline V gene (reference sequence). V was trimmed by 0 bases and J by 1 base, leaving 9 bases between them. This CDR3 region has 15 residues.

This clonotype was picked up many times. The CDR3 sequence: CASSRTTDLRSEQYF. Here the CDR3 DNA reads TGTGCCAGCAGTCGAACGACGGATCTACGTTCCGAGCAGTACTTC. This sequence joins TRBV6-2 or TRBV6-3 and TRBJ2-7; D is undetermined. The CDR3 runs 15 residues. The V end lost 5 bases, the J end lost 6 bases, and 20 bases lay between the germline ends. Looked up from germline, CDR1 is MNHEY and CDR2 is SVGEGT.

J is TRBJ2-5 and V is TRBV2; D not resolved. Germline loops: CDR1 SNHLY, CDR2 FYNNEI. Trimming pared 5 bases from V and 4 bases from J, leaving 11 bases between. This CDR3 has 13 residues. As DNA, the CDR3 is TGTGCCAGCAGTCCAGTAGGTTTAGAGACCCAGTACTTC. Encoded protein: CASSPVGLETQYF.